A single sample gave rise to the 2 T cell receptor beta chains below, sequenced in a study of CD8 T cells in Susac syndrome. Reverse transcription used 0.5 to 1 ug RNA and random hexamers. TCRdb analysed the immunoSEQ multiplex PCR reads with MiXCR anew, one entry per CDR3 protein. The sample includes roughly 150,000 distinct CDR3 sequences, approximately 95% of them seen just once. The sample taken for sequencing was CD4+ T cells from PBMCs. These receptors were taken from a human donor with Susac syndrome.

With regard to this clonotype: Because the CDR3's place on the DNA is in doubt, the DNA is left out and the CDR3 is given as listed by TCRdb. The J gene is TRBJ2-7, the V gene TRBV6-2 or TRBV6-3; the table's D call of TRBD1 was not tested on the DNA. Germline assignment: CDR1 MNHEY and CDR2 SVGEGT. The CDR3 region is 12 residues in length, termini included. This CDR3 reads CASLSGPYEQYF.

The chain joins TRBV12-3 or TRBV12-4 to TRBJ2-7; 9 bases line up with TRBD1. This CDR3 is 13 amino acids long. Germline trimming cut 7 bases from V and 9 bases from J; bases unmatched to any gene: 10. Here the CDR3 reads CASTPGDRAGQYF. For the CDR3, the DNA is TGTGCCAGCACCCCGGGGGACAGGGCGGGGCAGTACTTC.